This record concerns one TCR beta chain sequence. This sample was taken from a study of T cell clonotyping in hematopoietic cell transplantation. The CDR3 runs to 13 residues. V gave up 2 bases and J gave up 7 bases, with 11 bases separating them. The germline gives CDR1 MNHEY, CDR2 SVGAGI. TCRdb keeps only in-frame clones here, not all; method: immunoSEQ multiplex PCR. This table holds about 80,000 clones, approximately 95% found once. Time point in this sample: recipient sample about 28 days before transplant, after cytoreduction. The sequence was obtained from a woman aged 45 to 65 with acute myeloid leukemia. Some clones in this sample may be carry-over from other donors' samples. The V gene is TRBV6-5, the J gene TRBJ2-5; D call uncertain. Sequenced material: peripheral blood mononuclear cells, taken before stem cell transplant. The CDR3 spells CASSYPGSSTQYF. CDR3 DNA sequence: TGTGCCAGCAGTTACCCTGGCTCGTCGACCCAGTACTTC.